The source of this T cell receptor beta chain is a study of cytomegalovirus exposure and HLA in healthy donors. This clone was counted a single time. The antigen is not known. Use of 60 Vbeta and 13 Jbeta primers characterized the PCR. TCRdb's table, derived via immunoSEQ multiplex PCR, lists solely in-frame clones and lacks some. The sample records some 100,000 clones, approximately 73% being singletons. CDR3 length: 15 amino acids. CDR1 and CDR2 from the germline V gene are MNHNS and SASEGT. Trimming left V 3 bases short and J 3 bases short, with 14 bases between. Findings of the study overall: Sequences of the TCR beta chain were said to predict the HLA-A and HLA-B alleles of most subjects accurately. Later analysis showed TCR association rates varying by HLA locus, highest for DRB1 and lowest for HLA-C. In vitro experiments confirmed that a few CMV-associated chains were specific for CMV antigens.

Material: PBMCs. This sequence was found in a woman aged 45-60 years in good health and CMV-seropositive. The V gene is TRBV6-1, the J gene TRBJ1-1; TRBD1 is a possible D gene (6 bases). The CDR3 is CASSDQLQGHTEAFF. CDR3 bases: TGTGCCAGCAGTGATCAGTTACAGGGACACACTGAAGCTTTCTTT.